The 7 T cell receptor beta chains given below trace back to one sample, sequenced in a study of human T cells and chemical hapten exposure. TCRdb used MiXCR to reprocess the RACE reads, holding one entry per CDR3 protein. The data contain 35,000 to 45,000 distinct CDR3 sequences, more than 8.5% of them singletons. The time point was: patch test 2, 6 weeks after DPC sensitization. Treatment denoted: therapeutic diphenylcyclopropenone sensitization with weekly scalp DPC. The sample here was whole blood, taken in connection with sensitization to the hapten diphenylcyclopropenone (DPC). The receptors originated from a woman aged 40 to 50 with alopecia areata. Some clones in this sample may be carry-over from other donors' samples.

This clonotype has only a few counts. The chain has TRBV12-3 or TRBV12-4 and TRBJ1-1; D might be TRBD1 (6 bases). The CDR3 covers 13 residues. V lost 6 bases, J lost 6 bases, and 14 bases lay in between. CDR3 amino acids: CASRNQGISEAFF. CDR3 coding DNA: TGTGCCAGCAGGAACCAGGGGATCTCTGAAGCTTTCTTT.

This clonotype was seen many times. The J gene is TRBJ1-1, the V gene TRBV25-1; 8 nucleotides line up with TRBD1. Trimming at V came to 4 bases and at J to 6 bases, leaving 7 bases not matched to a gene. The germline V gene encodes CDR1 MGHDK and CDR2 SYGVNS. The CDR3 is 14 residues long. The CDR3 nucleotides are TGTGCCAGCAGTGCGGTGGACAGGGCCCCTGAAGCTTTCTTT. Translated: CASSAVDRAPEAFF.

This clonotype has ten or more counts. This chain joins TRBV12-5 and TRBJ1-5; 8 nucleotides align to TRBD1. The CDR3 covers 15 residues. Trimming took 2 bases from V and 4 from J; bases not matched to a gene: 4. In germline, CDR1 is LGHNT, CDR2 FRNRAP. The CDR3 is CASGLLDRENQPQHF. Here the CDR3 DNA reads TGTGCTAGTGGTTTGCTGGACAGGGAAAATCAGCCCCAGCATTTT.

There are a few counts of this clonotype. V is TRBV7-2 and J is TRBJ2-1, with D perhaps TRBD2 (6 bases). Germline V gene lookup returns CDR1 SGHTA and CDR2 FQGNSA. V gave up 1 base and J gave up 7 bases, with 11 bases separating them. There are 14 residues in the CDR3. The CDR3 reads CASSLGTTQNEQFF. CDR3 nucleotide sequence: TGTGCCAGCAGCTTAGGGACTACTCAGAATGAGCAGTTCTTC.

This clonotype was seen many times. This chain connects TRBV4-2 to TRBJ2-3; 10 nucleotides line up with TRBD2. CDR3 size: 16 residues. The V segment lost 0 bases and the J segment 4 bases; nucleotides outside the gene matches: 4. Germline V gene lookup returns CDR1 LGHNA and CDR2 YNFKEQ. CDR3: CASSQEPTSGADTQYF. In DNA form, the CDR3 reads TGTGCCAGCAGCCAAGAACCCACTAGCGGGGCAGATACGCAGTATTTT.

This clonotype showed up many times. V gene TRBV6-4 combines with J gene TRBJ1-1; 9 bases fit TRBD1. Germline V CDR1 and CDR2: MRHNA, SNTAGT. V gave up 6 bases and J gave up 1 base; unmatched junction bases: 3. The CDR3 is 14 amino acids. The CDR3 here is CASSRTGENTEAFF. CDR3 nucleotides: TGTGCCAGCAGCAGGACAGGGGAGAACACTGAAGCTTTCTTT.

This clonotype came up many times. This rearrangement joins TRBV5-6 to TRBJ2-7, with D possibly TRBD2 on 6 matching bases. The V gene's germline CDR1 is SGHDT and CDR2 YYEEEE. Deletions cut 4 bases from V and 0 bases from J, with 26 bases between. This CDR3 has 19 residues. In DNA, the CDR3 is TGTGCCAGCAGCCGTCCCCCGGGACTCTTCCGATCGAGCTCCTACGAGCAGTACTTC. Its translation is CASSRPPGLFRSSSYEQYF.